This TCR beta chain was sequenced in a study of blood T cells in healthy people across ages. This clonotype was seen more than once but under ten times. Its specificity is not known. Primed by a sample-barcoded 5' primer and a J-beta primer mix, a second PCR proceeded for roughly 6 to 12 cycles. A single record per CDR3 protein comes from TCRdb applying MiXCR to the 5' RACE reads. The sample lists about 620,000 distinct CDR3 sequences; 21% were seen once. General study results and limits: Diversity figures based on one million T cells were deemed too low.

The sequence derives from a man between 65 and 85 years old in good health. Material for sequencing was blood.

The CDR3 sequence is CASSFGTGLGPNEQFF. CDR3 bases: TGTGCCAGCAGTTTCGGGACAGGTTTGGGCCCCAATGAGCAGTTCTTC. This chain connects TRBV6-2 or TRBV6-3 to TRBJ2-1; TRBD1 agrees at 8 bases. The CDR3 contains 16 residues. V trimming: 4 bases; J trimming: 6 bases; junction bases outside the gene matches: 11. Germline V CDR1 and CDR2: MNHEY, SVGEGT.